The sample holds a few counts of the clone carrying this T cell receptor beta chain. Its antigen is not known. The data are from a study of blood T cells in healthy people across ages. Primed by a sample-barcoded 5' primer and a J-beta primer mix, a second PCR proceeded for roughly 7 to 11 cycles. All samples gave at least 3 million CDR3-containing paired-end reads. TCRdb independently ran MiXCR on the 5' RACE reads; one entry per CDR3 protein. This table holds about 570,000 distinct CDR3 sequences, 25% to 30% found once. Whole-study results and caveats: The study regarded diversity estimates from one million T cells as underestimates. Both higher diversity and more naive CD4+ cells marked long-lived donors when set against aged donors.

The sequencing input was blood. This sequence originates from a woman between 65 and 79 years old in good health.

The CDR3 spells CASSYQGDGYTF. CDR3 DNA sequence: TGTGCCAGCAGTTACCAGGGGGATGGCTACACCTTC. The chain combines TRBV6-5 with TRBJ1-2; 7 positions agree with TRBD1. The CDR3 has 12 residues. Germline V CDR1 and CDR2: MNHEY, SVGAGI. Trimming cost V 2 bases and J 6 bases; bases outside gene matches: 0.